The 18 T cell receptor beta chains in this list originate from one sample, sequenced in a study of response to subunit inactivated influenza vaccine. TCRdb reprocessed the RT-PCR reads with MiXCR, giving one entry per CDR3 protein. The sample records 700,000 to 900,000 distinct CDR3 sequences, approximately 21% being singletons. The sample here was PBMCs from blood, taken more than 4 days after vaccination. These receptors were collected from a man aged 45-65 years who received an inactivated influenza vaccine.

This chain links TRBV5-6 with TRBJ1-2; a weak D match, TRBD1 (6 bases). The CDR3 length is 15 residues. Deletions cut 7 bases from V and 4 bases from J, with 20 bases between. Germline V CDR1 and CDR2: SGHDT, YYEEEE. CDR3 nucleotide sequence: TGTGCCAGCTCATCCGATCTTCAGGGGCTCTATGGCTACACCTTC. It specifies CASSSDLQGLYGYTF.

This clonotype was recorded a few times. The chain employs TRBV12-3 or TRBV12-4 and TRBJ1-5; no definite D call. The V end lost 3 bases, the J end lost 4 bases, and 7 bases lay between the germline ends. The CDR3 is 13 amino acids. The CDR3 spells CASSFNQNQPQHF. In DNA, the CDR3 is TGTGCCAGCAGTTTTAACCAAAATCAGCCCCAGCATTTT.

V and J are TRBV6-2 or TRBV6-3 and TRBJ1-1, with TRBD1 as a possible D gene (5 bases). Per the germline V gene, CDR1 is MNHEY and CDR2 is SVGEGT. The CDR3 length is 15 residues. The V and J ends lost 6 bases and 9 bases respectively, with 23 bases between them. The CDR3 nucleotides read TGTGCCAGCAGAAACCGGCTAACAGGAGGTGCAAAAGCTTTCTTT. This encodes CASRNRLTGGAKAFF.

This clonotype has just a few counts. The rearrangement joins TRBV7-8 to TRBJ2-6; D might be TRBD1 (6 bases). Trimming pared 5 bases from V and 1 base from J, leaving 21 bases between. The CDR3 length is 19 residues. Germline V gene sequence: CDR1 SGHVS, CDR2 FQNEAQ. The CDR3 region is CASSIRDTYSISGANVLTF. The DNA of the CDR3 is TGTGCCAGCAGCATCCGGGACACTTACTCTATTTCTGGGGCCAACGTCCTGACTTTC.

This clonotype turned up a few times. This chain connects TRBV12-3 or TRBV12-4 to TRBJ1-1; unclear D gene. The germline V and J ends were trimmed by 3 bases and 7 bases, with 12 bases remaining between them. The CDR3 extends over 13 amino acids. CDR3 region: CASSFSPKDEAFF. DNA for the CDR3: TGTGCCAGCAGTTTTAGCCCGAAAGATGAAGCTTTCTTT.

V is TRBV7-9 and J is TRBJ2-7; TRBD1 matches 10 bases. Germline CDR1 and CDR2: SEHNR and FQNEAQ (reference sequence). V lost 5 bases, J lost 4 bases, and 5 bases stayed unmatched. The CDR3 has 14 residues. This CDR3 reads CASSIDRGRYEQYF. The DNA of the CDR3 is TGTGCCAGCAGCATAGACAGGGGGCGGTACGAGCAGTACTTC. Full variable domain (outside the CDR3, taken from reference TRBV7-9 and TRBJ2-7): DTGVSQNPRHKITKRGQNVTFRCDPISEHNRLYWYRQTLGQGPEFLTYFQNEAQLEKSRLLSDRFSAERPKGSFSTLEIQRTEQGDSAMYLCASSIDRGRYEQYFGPGTRLTVT.

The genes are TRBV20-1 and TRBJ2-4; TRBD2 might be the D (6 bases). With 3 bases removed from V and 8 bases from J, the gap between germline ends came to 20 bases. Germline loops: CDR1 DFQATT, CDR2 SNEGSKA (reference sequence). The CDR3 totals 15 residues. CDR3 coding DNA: TGCAGTGCTAGTAGACCGGGACTCCTGGGGTACATTCAGTACTTC. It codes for CSASRPGLLGYIQYF.

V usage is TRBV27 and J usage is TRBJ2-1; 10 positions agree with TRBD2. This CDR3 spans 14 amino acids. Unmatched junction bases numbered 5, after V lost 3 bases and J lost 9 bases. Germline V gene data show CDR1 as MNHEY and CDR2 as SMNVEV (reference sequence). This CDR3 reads CASSFPGLASEQFF. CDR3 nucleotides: TGTGCCAGCAGTTTCCCGGGACTAGCGTCTGAGCAGTTCTTC.

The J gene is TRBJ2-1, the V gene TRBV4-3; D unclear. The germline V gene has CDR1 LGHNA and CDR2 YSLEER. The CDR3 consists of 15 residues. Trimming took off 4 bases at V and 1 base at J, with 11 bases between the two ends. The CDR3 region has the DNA TGCGCCAGCAGCCGGGGATCCCGATCCTACAATGAGCAGTTCTTC. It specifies CASSRGSRSYNEQFF.

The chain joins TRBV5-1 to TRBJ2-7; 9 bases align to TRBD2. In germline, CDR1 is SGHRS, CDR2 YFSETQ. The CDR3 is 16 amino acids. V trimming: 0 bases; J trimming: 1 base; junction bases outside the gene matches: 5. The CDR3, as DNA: TGCGCCAGCAGCTTGGATCGGCTAGCGGGGTCCTACGAGCAGTACTTC. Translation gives CASSLDRLAGSYEQYF.

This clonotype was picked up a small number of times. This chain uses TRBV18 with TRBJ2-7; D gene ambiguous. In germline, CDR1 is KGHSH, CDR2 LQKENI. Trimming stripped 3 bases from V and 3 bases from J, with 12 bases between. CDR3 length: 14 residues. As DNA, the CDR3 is TGTGCCAGCTCACCCCGAAACAGCCTCTACGAGCAGTACTTC. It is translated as CASSPRNSLYEQYF.

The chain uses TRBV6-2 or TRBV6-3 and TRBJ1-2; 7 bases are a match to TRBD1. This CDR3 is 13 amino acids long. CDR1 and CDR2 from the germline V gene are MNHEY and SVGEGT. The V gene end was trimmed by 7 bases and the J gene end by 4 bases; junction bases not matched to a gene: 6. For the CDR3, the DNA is TGTGCCAGCAACACAGGGGATGCCTATGGCTACACCTTC. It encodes CASNTGDAYGYTF.

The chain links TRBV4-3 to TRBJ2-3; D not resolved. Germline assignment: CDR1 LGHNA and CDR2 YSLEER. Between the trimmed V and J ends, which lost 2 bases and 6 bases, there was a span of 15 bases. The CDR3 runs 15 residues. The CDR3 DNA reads TGCGCCAGCAGCCAATTCGGCCTCAAGCCCGATACGCAGTATTTT. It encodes CASSQFGLKPDTQYF.

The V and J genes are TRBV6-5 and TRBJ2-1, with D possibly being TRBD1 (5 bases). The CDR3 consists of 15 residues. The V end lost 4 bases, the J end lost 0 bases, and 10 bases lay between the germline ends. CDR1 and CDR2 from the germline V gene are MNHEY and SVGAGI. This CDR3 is CASSSTGLSYNEQFF. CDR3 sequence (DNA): TGTGCCAGCAGTTCAACAGGTCTCTCCTACAATGAGCAGTTCTTC.

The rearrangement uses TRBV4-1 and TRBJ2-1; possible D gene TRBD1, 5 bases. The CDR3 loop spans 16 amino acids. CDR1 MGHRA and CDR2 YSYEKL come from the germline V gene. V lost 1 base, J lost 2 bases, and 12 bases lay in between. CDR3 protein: CASSQVLVRAYNEQFF. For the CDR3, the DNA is TGCGCCAGCAGCCAAGTTCTCGTCAGGGCCTACAATGAGCAGTTCTTC.

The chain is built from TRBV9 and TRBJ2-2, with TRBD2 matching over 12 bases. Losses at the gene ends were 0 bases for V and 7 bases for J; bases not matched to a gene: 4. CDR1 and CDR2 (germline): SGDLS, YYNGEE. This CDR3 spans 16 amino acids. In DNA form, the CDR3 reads TGTGCCAGCAGCGTAGCGACTAGCGGGGGTGGCGGGGAGCTGTTTTTT. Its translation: CASSVATSGGGGELFF.

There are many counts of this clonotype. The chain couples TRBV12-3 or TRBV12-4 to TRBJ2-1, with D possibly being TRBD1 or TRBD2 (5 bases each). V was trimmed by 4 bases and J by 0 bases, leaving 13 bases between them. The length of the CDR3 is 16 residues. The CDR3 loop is CASSYRDGSSYNEQFF. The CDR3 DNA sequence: TGTGCCAGCAGTTATCGGGACGGAAGCTCCTACAATGAGCAGTTCTTC.

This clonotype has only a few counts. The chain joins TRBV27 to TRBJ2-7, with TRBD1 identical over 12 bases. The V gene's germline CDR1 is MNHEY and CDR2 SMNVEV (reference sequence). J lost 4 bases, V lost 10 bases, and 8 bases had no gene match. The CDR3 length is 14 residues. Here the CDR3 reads CANFRDRGPYEQYF. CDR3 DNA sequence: TGTGCCAATTTCCGGGACAGGGGGCCGTACGAGCAGTACTTC.